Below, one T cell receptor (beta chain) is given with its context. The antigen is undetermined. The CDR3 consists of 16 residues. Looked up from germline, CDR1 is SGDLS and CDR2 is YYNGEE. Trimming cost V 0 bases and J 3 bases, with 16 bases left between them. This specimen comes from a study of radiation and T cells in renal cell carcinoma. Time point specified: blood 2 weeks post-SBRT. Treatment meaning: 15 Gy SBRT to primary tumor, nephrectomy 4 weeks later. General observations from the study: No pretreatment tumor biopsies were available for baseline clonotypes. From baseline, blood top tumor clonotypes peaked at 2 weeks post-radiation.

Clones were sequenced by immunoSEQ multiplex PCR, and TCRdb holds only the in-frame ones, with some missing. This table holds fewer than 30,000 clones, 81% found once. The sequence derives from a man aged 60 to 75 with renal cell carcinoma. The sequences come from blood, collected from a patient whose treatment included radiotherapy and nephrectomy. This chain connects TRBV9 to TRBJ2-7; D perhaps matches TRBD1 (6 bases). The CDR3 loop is CASSVDIGTSGYEQYF. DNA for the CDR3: TGTGCCAGCAGCGTAGATATTGGGACATCGGGCTACGAGCAGTACTTC.